These 28 T cell receptor beta chains were all obtained from the same sample, sequenced in a study of blood T cell repertoires in COVID-19. Assay: immunoSEQ multiplex PCR; the TCRdb copy retains only in-frame clones and omits some. The sample carries 310,000 or so clones, over 80% recorded once. Material for sequencing was PBMCs or T cells enriched from blood (not recorded which). Receptors originate from a young woman who had recovered from COVID-19.

This clone was picked up one time. CDR3 amino acids: CASSPLTSSDEQFF. The CDR3 bases are TGTGCCAGCAGCCCCCTGACTAGTTCCGATGAGCAGTTCTTC. This chain links TRBV11-2 with TRBJ2-1, with a tentative D call TRBD2 (6 bases). Trimming pared 5 bases from V and 8 bases from J, leaving 16 bases between. This CDR3 is built from 14 residues. Germline V gives CDR1 SGHAT, CDR2 FQNNGV.

CDR3 in amino acids: CASSLFSYSTDTQYF. The CDR3 DNA reads TGTGCCAGCAGCTTATTTAGTTATAGCACAGATACGCAGTATTTT. This chain connects TRBV7-2 to TRBJ2-3; D unclear. The CDR3 sequence is 15 residues long. Between the trimmed V and J ends, which lost 2 bases and 0 bases, there was a span of 9 bases. From germline, CDR1 is SGHTA and CDR2 FQGNSA.

The genes are TRBV6-5 and TRBJ1-1; D is ambiguous. The CDR3 is 13 amino acids. Looked up from germline, CDR1 is MNHEY and CDR2 is SVGAGI. The V end was cut by 6 bases, the J end by 2 bases, with 10 bases between. In DNA form, the CDR3 reads TGTGCCAGCAGGACTCCGCCCAACACTGAAGCTTTCTTT. It encodes CASRTPPNTEAFF.

The chain joins TRBV6-5 to TRBJ2-3; 10 positions agree with TRBD2. There are 16 residues in the CDR3. Germline V gene lookup returns CDR1 MNHEY and CDR2 SVGAGI. After removal of 2 bases from V and 4 bases from J, the junction contained 6 bases not matched to a gene. This chain's CDR3 is CASSYVSGGASDTQYF. The CDR3 nucleotides read TGTGCCAGCAGTTACGTCAGCGGGGGGGCTTCAGATACGCAGTATTTT.

V is TRBV3-1 (or the pseudogene TRBV3-2) and J is TRBJ1-2, with D unclear. V shed 1 base and J shed 7 bases, with 7 bases lying between them. Germline values: CDR1 LGHDT, CDR2 YNNKEL (reference sequence). CDR3 size: 12 residues. In nucleotides, the CDR3 is TGTGCCAGCAGCCAAGGGGCCCCTGGCTACACCTTC. This sequence encodes CASSQGAPGYTF.

This clone came up once. This chain connects TRBV18 to TRBJ2-3; TRBD2 is a possible D gene (6 bases). The CDR3 runs 13 residues. Trimming stripped 2 bases from V and 4 bases from J, with 7 bases between. From germline, CDR1 is KGHSH and CDR2 LQKENI. The CDR3 DNA is TGTGCCAGCTCACCATCGGGAGCAGATACGCAGTATTTT. The encoded protein is CASSPSGADTQYF. The full variable domain, with the rest looked up from reference TRBV18 and TRBJ2-3, is NAGVMQNPRHLVRRRGQEARLRCSPMKGHSHVYWYRQLPEEGLKFMVYLQKENIIDESGMPKERFSAEFPKEGPSILRIQQVVRGDSAAYFCASSPSGADTQYFGPGTRLTVL.

A single count supports this clone. The chain joins TRBV19 to TRBJ2-1; D is perhaps TRBD2 (7 bases). Germline V gene data show CDR1 as LNHDA and CDR2 as SQIVND (reference sequence). The CDR3 totals 15 residues. Trimming cost V 3 bases and J 4 bases, with 13 bases left between them. Written as DNA, the CDR3 is TGTGCCAGTAGTATCGAAGGGGGAGGGTACAATGAGCAGTTCTTC. Protein product: CASSIEGGGYNEQFF.

V usage is TRBV7-3 and J usage is TRBJ2-4, with a tentative D call TRBD1 (6 bases). Germline V CDR1 and CDR2: SGHTA, FQGTGA. The CDR3 length is 16 residues. The V gene lost 7 bases and the J gene lost 2 bases, with 18 bases spanning the gap. The DNA of the CDR3 is TGTGCCAGCACCCTCGTGTACAGGGATTCCAAAAACATTCAGTACTTC. It specifies CASTLVYRDSKNIQYF.

The chain couples TRBV28 to TRBJ1-5, with 8 bases aligning to TRBD1. CDR3 length: 16 amino acids. Germline CDR1 reads MDHEN; CDR2 reads SYDVKM. The V and J ends lost 5 bases and 2 bases, in that order; junction bases with no gene match: 8. This chain's CDR3 is CASSTRTGSRNQPQHF. The CDR3 DNA sequence: TGTGCCAGCAGTACACGGACAGGGAGCCGCAATCAGCCCCAGCATTTT.

The rearrangement joins TRBV5-1 to TRBJ2-1; TRBD2 aligns across 10 bases. CDR3 length: 15 residues. V dropped 6 bases and J dropped 5; count of bases not matched to a gene: 8. Germline assignment: CDR1 SGHRS and CDR2 YFSETQ. Written as DNA, the CDR3 is TGCGCCAGCAACCGTTTAGCGGGAGGCGACAATGAGCAGTTCTTC. This sequence encodes CASNRLAGGDNEQFF.

This clone was recorded once. The V call is TRBV7-8, the J call TRBJ1-1, with 9 positions matching TRBD1. After removal of 5 bases from V and 0 bases from J, the junction contained 7 bases not matched to a gene. The length of the CDR3 is 16 residues. CDR1 is SGHVS and CDR2 is FQNEAQ in the germline V gene. The CDR3 spells CASSPGRTGVNTEAFF. The CDR3 region has the DNA TGTGCCAGCAGCCCCGGCCGGACAGGGGTGAACACTGAAGCTTTCTTT.

The rearrangement links TRBV28 to TRBJ1-1, with TRBD1 as a possible D gene (6 bases). The CDR3 spans 14 residues. Trimming cost V 3 bases and J 5 bases, with 13 bases left between them. Germline CDR1 is MDHEN and CDR2 is SYDVKM. The CDR3 spells CASSFIGGRTEAFF. As DNA, the CDR3 is TGTGCCAGCAGTTTCATAGGGGGTCGGACTGAAGCTTTCTTT.

The chain employs TRBV7-8 and TRBJ2-1, with TRBD1 matching 9 bases. With V trimmed by 5 bases and J by 7 bases, 12 bases remained unmatched. In germline, CDR1 is SGHVS, CDR2 FQNEAQ. This CDR3 has 16 amino acids. This CDR3 is CASSPKQGAVINEQFF. The CDR3 coding sequence is TGTGCCAGCAGCCCTAAACAGGGGGCGGTTATTAATGAGCAGTTCTTC.

The chain links TRBV11-2 to TRBJ2-7, with unresolved D. The length of the CDR3 is 15 residues. Germline CDR1 is SGHAT and CDR2 is FQNNGV. V was shortened by 1 base and J by 2 bases, with 12 bases between the two germline ends. The CDR3 region is CASSLAGIPPYEQYF. The CDR3 coding sequence is TGTGCCAGCAGCTTAGCTGGCATCCCTCCCTACGAGCAGTACTTC.

The chain couples TRBV7-9 to TRBJ2-5; D uncertain. CDR1 is SEHNR, CDR2 FQNEAQ, per germline (reference sequence). The CDR3 loop spans 13 amino acids. V lost 5 bases to trimming and J lost 3 bases, with 10 bases between them. This chain's CDR3 is CASSQTPKETQYF. In DNA, the CDR3 is TGTGCCAGCAGCCAGACACCCAAAGAGACCCAGTACTTC.

The chain joins TRBV4-3 to TRBJ2-2, with TRBD1 matching 8 bases. The CDR3 is made up of 17 amino acids. J lost 1 base, V lost 1 base, and 5 bases had no gene match. Germline-derived CDR1 and CDR2 are LGHNA and YSLEER. The CDR3 is CASSQGSDRVNTGELFF. CDR3 nucleotides: TGCGCCAGCAGCCAAGGGTCGGACAGGGTGAACACCGGGGAGCTGTTTTTT.

The chain employs TRBV15 and TRBJ1-1; 7 nucleotides match TRBD1. CDR3 length: 12 residues. Unmatched junction bases numbered 1, after V lost 9 bases and J lost 0 bases. CDR1 LNHNV and CDR2 YYDKDF come from the germline V gene (reference sequence). The DNA of the CDR3 is TGTGCCACGACAGGGCTGAACACTGAAGCTTTCTTT. Its protein is CATTGLNTEAFF.

This clone was counted once. J is TRBJ1-4 and V is TRBV9; D unresolved. V lost 4 bases and J lost 5, with 15 bases in between. Germline lookup yields CDR1 SGDLS and CDR2 YYNGEE. The CDR3 consists of 15 residues. CDR3: CASSPREGENEKLFF. For the CDR3, the DNA is TGTGCCAGCAGCCCACGGGAGGGAGAGAATGAAAAACTGTTTTTT.

The table lists this clone with a count of one. The sample contains more than one DNA sequence encoding this CDR3. J is TRBJ1-5 and V is TRBV24-1; TRBD1 is a possible D gene (5 bases). CDR3 length: 16 amino acids. The germline V gene encodes CDR1 KGHDR and CDR2 SFDVKD. Trimming shortened V by 3 bases and J by 0 bases, and 11 bases separated the two germline ends. The chain's CDR3 is CATSDAGRNSNQPQHF. Written as DNA, the CDR3 is TGTGCCACCAGTGATGCGGGACGTAATAGCAATCAGCCCCAGCATTTT.

The chain employs TRBV21-1 and TRBJ1-2; the table assigns TRBD1, which was not confirmed against the DNA. TRBV21-1 is annotated as a pseudogene. The length of the CDR3 is 15 residues. The CDR3 DNA reads TGTGCCAGCAGCCGAACGACAGGGGGCTCCTATGGCTACACCTTC. Translation gives CASSRTTGGSYGYTF.

The CDR3 is CSVEGSDMTGPYPNEQFF. Written as DNA, the CDR3 is TGCAGCGTTGAAGGAAGCGACATGACAGGGCCATACCCCAATGAGCAGTTCTTC. The chain combines TRBV29-1 with TRBJ2-1, with 7 bases aligning to TRBD1. The CDR3 consists of 18 residues. CDR1 and CDR2 from the germline V gene are SQVTM and ANQGSEA. The V gene end was trimmed by 1 base and the J gene end by 6 bases; junction bases not matched to a gene: 18.

The chain is built from TRBV18 and TRBJ2-2, with TRBD2 matching over 13 bases. V gave up 3 bases and J gave up 0 bases; unmatched junction bases: 7. The CDR3 is 19 residues long. Looked up from germline, CDR1 is KGHSH and CDR2 is LQKENI. The CDR3 reads CASSPGLAGSSANTGELFF. CDR3 in DNA: TGTGCCAGCTCACCGGGACTAGCGGGATCTTCGGCGAACACCGGGGAGCTGTTTTTT.

V is TRBV3-1 (or the pseudogene TRBV3-2) and J is TRBJ1-1; the match to TRBD1 covers 8 bases. The CDR3 consists of 15 residues. Germline V gene lookup returns CDR1 LGHDT and CDR2 YNNKEL (reference sequence). The trim removed 1 base at V and 6 bases at J, leaving 7 bases unmatched. The CDR3, as DNA: TGTGCCAGCAGCCAAGGCCTGACAGGGGCGGCTGAAGCTTTCTTT. Residues: CASSQGLTGAAEAFF.

The chain recombines TRBV28 with TRBJ2-7; a possible D gene is TRBD2 (6 bases). CDR3 size: 14 residues. V was trimmed by 7 bases and J by 0 bases, leaving 13 bases between them. Germline V CDR1 and CDR2: MDHEN, SYDVKM. The CDR3 region has the DNA TGTGCCAGCATATATGGGACTTCCTCCTACGAGCAGTACTTC. This encodes CASIYGTSSYEQYF. The full variable domain, in which reference TRBV28 and TRBJ2-7 provide the parts outside the CDR3, is DVKVTQSSRYLVKRTGEKVFLECVQDMDHENMFWYRQDPGLGLRLIYFSYDVKMKEKGDIPEGYSVSREKKERFSLILESASTNQTSMYLCASIYGTSSYEQYFGPGTRLTVT.

The chain uses TRBV10-3 and TRBJ1-6, with TRBD1 matching 8 bases. CDR3 length equals 17 residues. Germline V lookup: CDR1 ENHRY, CDR2 SYGVKD. V shed 4 bases, J shed 10 bases, and the junction held 15 bases outside the gene matches. CDR3: CAISGGITGGRSSPLHF. CDR3 DNA: TGTGCCATCAGTGGGGGTATTACAGGGGGTCGTTCATCACCCCTCCACTTT.

V is TRBV7-3 and J is TRBJ1-4; 7 bases map to TRBD1. Germline V gene lookup returns CDR1 SGHTA and CDR2 FQGTGA. This CDR3 region has 15 residues. V lost 5 bases to trimming and J lost 3 bases; unmatched junction nucleotides: 6. The CDR3 nucleotides are TGTGCCAGCAGCCTACAGACAGGGCCTAATGAAAAACTGTTTTTT. Translation gives CASSLQTGPNEKLFF. Drawing the rest from reference TRBV7-3 and TRBJ1-4, the complete variable domain is GAGVSQTPSNKVTEKGKYVELRCDPISGHTALYWYRQSLGQGPEFLIYFQGTGAADDSGLPNDRFFAVRPEGSVSTLKIQRTERGDSAVYLCASSLQTGPNEKLFFGSGTQLSVL.

The chain employs TRBV6-2 or TRBV6-3 and TRBJ1-6, with 12 bases lining up with TRBD1. Trimming removed 2 bases from V and 11 bases from J; junction bases left unmatched: 10. Germline V gene lookup returns CDR1 MNHEY and CDR2 SVGEGT. The CDR3 has 17 residues. The CDR3 sequence is CASSYEAGTGGRPPLHF. The CDR3 DNA reads as TGTGCCAGCAGTTACGAGGCCGGGACAGGGGGCCGGCCACCCCTCCACTTT.

The V gene is TRBV27, the J gene TRBJ1-1, with 9 bases matching TRBD1. J was trimmed by 3 bases and V by 11 bases; bases with no gene match: 13. The V gene's germline CDR1 is MNHEY and CDR2 SMNVEV (reference sequence). The CDR3 extends over 15 amino acids. DNA for the CDR3: TGTGCCTCCAGGAAACAGGGGGCGAGGGACACTGAAGCTTTCTTT. Protein sequence: CASRKQGARDTEAFF.